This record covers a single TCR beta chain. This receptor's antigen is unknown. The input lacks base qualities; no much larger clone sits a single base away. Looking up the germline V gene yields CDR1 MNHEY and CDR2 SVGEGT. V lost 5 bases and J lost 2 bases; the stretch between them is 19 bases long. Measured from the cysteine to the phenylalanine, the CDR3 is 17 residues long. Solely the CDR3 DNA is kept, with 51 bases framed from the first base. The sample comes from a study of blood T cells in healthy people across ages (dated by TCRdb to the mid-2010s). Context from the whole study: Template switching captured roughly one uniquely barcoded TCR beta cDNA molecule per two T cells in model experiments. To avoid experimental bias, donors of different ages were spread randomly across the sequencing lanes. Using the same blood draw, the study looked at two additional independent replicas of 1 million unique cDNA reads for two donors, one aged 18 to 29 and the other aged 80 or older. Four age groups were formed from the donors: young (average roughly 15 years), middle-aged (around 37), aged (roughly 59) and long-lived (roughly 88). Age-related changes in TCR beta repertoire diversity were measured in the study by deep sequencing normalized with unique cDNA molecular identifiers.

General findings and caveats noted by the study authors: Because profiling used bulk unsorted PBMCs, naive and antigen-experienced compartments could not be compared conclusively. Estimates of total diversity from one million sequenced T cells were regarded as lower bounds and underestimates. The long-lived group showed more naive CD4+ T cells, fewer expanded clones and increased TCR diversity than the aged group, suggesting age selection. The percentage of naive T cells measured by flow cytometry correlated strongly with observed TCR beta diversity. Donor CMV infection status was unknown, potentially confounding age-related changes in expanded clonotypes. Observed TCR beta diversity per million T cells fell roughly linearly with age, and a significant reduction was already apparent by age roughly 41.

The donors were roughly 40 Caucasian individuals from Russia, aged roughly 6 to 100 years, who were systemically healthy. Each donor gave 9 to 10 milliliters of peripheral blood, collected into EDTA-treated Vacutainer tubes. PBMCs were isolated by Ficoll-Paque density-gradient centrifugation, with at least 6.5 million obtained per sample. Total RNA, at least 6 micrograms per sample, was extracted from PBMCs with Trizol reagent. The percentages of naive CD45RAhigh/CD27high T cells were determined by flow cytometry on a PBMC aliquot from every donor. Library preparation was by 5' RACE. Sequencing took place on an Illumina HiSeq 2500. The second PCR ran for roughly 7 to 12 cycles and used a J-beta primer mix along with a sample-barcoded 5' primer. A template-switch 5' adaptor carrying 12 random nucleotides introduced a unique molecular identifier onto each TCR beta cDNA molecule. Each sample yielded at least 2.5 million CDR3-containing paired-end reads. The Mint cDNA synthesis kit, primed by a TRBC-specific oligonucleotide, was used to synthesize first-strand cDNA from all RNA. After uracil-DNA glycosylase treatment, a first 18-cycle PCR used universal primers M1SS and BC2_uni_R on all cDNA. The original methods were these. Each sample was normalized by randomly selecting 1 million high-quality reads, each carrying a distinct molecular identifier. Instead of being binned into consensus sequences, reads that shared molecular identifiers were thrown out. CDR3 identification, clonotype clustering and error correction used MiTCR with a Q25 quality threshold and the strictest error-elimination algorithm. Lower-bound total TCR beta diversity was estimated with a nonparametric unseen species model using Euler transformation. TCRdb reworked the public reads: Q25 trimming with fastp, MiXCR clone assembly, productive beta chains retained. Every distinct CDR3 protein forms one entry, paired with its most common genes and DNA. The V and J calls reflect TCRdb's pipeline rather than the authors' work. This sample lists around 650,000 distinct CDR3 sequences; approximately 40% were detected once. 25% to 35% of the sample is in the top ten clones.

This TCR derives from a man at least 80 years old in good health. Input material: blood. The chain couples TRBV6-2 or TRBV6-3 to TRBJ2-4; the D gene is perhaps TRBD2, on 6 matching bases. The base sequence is TGTGCCAGCAGTCCTCCCGGACTATCGCTGACCAAAAACATTCAGTACTTC. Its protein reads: CASSPPGLSLTKNIQYF.